This T cell receptor beta chain was captured in a study of blood T cell repertoires in COVID-19. V was clipped by 7 bases and J by 7 bases, with 19 bases between them. The V gene's germline CDR1 is LNHDA and CDR2 SQIVND (reference sequence). This CDR3 comprises 15 residues. Among Cohort 3 donors, those recovered had two negative PCRs, clearance, or symptom resolution. Profiling relied on immunoSEQ multiplex PCR, and the TCRdb table lists in-frame clones only, not all of them. The data hold around 200,000 clones, with just under 90% observed a single time. This sequence joins TRBV19 and TRBJ1-4; TRBD1 is a possible D gene (6 bases). This clonotype was obtained from a young man who had recovered from COVID-19. Sequenced material: PBMCs or T cells enriched from blood (not recorded which). The CDR3 here is CASTHRRGFFEKLFF. The CDR3 bases are TGTGCCAGTACCCACCGCAGGGGTTTCTTTGAAAAACTGTTTTTT. Filled out from reference TRBV19 and TRBJ1-4, the complete variable domain reads DGGITQSPKYLFRKEGQNVTLSCEQNLNHDAMYWYRQDPGQGLRLIYYSQIVNDFQKGDIAEGYSVSREKKESFPLTVTSAQKNPTAFYLCASTHRRGFFEKLFFGSGTQLSVL.